Presented here are 26 T cell receptor beta chains from one specimen sequenced in a study of T-cell reconstitution after alpha-beta-depleted transplantation in children. TCRbeta library construction was performed incorporating unique molecular identifiers. In TCRdb, the PCR reads were re-called with MiXCR into one record per CDR3 protein. The sample carries about 830,000 distinct CDR3 sequences, less than 20% recorded once. The sequenced sample was PBMCs, mostly from graft donor cells, obtained 360 days after TCRalphabeta/CD19-depleted stem cell transplant. These receptors were obtained from a male patient between 5 and 17 years old who had a stem cell transplant for acute lymphoblastic leukemia, so the T cells may come from the graft donor.

On this clonotype itself: The junction departs from germline at one end; a sequencing error may be responsible. The chain is built from TRBV27 and TRBJ1-5; 8 positions agree with TRBD1. Germline V CDR1 and CDR2: MNHEY, SMNVEV (reference sequence). The CDR3 runs to 14 residues. The DNA of the CDR3 is TGTGCCAGCAGTTTCTCAGGGGGCAAACAGCCCCAGCATTTT. This gives the protein CASSFSGGKQPQHF.

The CDR3 spells CASSLVAGTIETQYF. DNA for the CDR3: TGCGCCAGCAGCTTGGTAGCAGGGACGATTGAGACCCAGTACTTC. The chain has TRBV5-1 and TRBJ2-5; D is possibly TRBD1 or TRBD2 (5 bases each). This CDR3 is 15 amino acids long. The germline V gene encodes CDR1 SGHRS and CDR2 YFSETQ. V shed 0 bases and J shed 5 bases, with 14 bases lying between them.

The sample holds many counts of this clonotype. The chain has TRBV4-2 and TRBJ2-1; 8 nucleotides line up with TRBD2. The CDR3 runs to 14 residues. With V trimmed by 0 bases and J by 9 bases, 4 bases remained unmatched. The germline V gene has CDR1 LGHNA and CDR2 YNFKEQ. The CDR3 spells CASSQDLAGGEQFF. Here the CDR3 DNA reads TGTGCCAGCAGCCAAGACCTAGCGGGTGGTGAGCAGTTCTTC.

As regards this clonotype: The junction shows a germline mismatch at one end, possibly a read error. The chain employs TRBV27 and TRBJ1-5; D is perhaps TRBD1 (5 bases). The V gene's germline CDR1 is MNHEY and CDR2 SMNVEV (reference sequence). The CDR3 extends over 16 amino acids. Here the CDR3 DNA reads TGTGCCAACAGTTTGTACGGGGGAAGTAACAATCAGCCCCAGCATTTT. It yields the protein CANSLYGGSNNQPQHF.

V usage is TRBV5-4 and J usage is TRBJ2-7, with D unclear. The CDR3 loop spans 16 amino acids. The V end was cut by 2 bases, the J end by 0 bases, with 15 bases between. Germline CDR1 SGHNT, CDR2 YYREEE (reference sequence). The CDR3 spells CASSFFPPPFSYEQYF. CDR3 sequence (DNA): TGTGCCAGCAGCTTCTTCCCGCCGCCCTTCTCCTACGAGCAGTACTTC.

There are a few counts of this clonotype. The chain employs TRBV3-1 and TRBJ1-2; D not resolved. The germline V and J ends were trimmed by 4 bases and 4 bases, with 10 bases remaining between them. CDR1 LGHDT and CDR2 YNNKEL come from the germline V gene (reference sequence). This CDR3 is built from 13 residues. The chain's CDR3 is CASSPRGPYGYTF. DNA of the CDR3: TGTGCCAGCAGCCCGCGTGGGCCCTATGGCTACACCTTC.

This chain joins TRBV9 and TRBJ2-7; the D gene could be TRBD1 or TRBD2 (5 bases each). From germline, CDR1 is SGDLS and CDR2 YYNGEE. V was trimmed by 4 bases and J by 2 bases, leaving 13 bases between them. This CDR3 is built from 14 residues. CDR3 loop: CASSPGRRTYEQYF. CDR3 DNA sequence: TGTGCCAGCAGCCCGGGACGAAGAACCTACGAGCAGTACTTC. The entire variable domain, with the rest obtained from reference TRBV9 and TRBJ2-7, is as follows: DSGVTQTPKHLITATGQRVTLRCSPRSGDLSVYWYQQSLDQGLQFLIQYYNGEERAKGNILERFSAQQFPDLHSELNLSSLELGDSALYFCASSPGRRTYEQYFGPGTRLTVT.

This clonotype was counted many times. This rearrangement joins TRBV12-3 or TRBV12-4 to TRBJ1-2; 9 nucleotides align to TRBD1. The CDR3 spans 13 residues. Trimming removed 5 bases from V and 4 bases from J; junction bases left unmatched: 2. The DNA for the CDR3 is TGTGCCAGCAGTCCGGGACAGGGCTATGGCTACACCTTC. This codes for CASSPGQGYGYTF.

A few counts support this clonotype. The V gene is TRBV7-9, the J gene TRBJ2-7; D remains unclear. Germline lookup yields CDR1 SEHNR and CDR2 FQNEAQ (reference sequence). V gave up 2 bases and J gave up 2 bases, with 10 bases separating them. The CDR3 sequence is 14 residues long. In DNA, the CDR3 is TGTGCCAGCAGCTTATATGGCAGGACCTACGAGCAGTACTTC. It yields the protein CASSLYGRTYEQYF.

This clonotype was picked up a small number of times. The chain employs TRBV7-6 and TRBJ2-1, with D tentatively TRBD1 (6 bases). V lost 3 bases to trimming and J lost 1 base, with 10 bases between them. There are 15 residues in the CDR3. Germline V lookup: CDR1 SGHVS, CDR2 FNYEAQ. In DNA, the CDR3 is TGTGCCAGCAGCTTCGACAGGCCATCCTACAATGAGCAGTTCTTC. Translation gives CASSFDRPSYNEQFF. Supplemented by reference TRBV7-6 and TRBJ2-1, the full variable domain reads GAGVSQSPRYKVTKRGQDVALRCDPISGHVSLYWYRQALGQGPEFLTYFNYEAQQDKSGLPNDRFSAERPEGSISTLTIQRTEQRDSAMYRCASSFDRPSYNEQFFGPGTRLTVL.

This clonotype showed up just a few times. This chain connects TRBV29-1 to TRBJ1-6; tentative D call: TRBD1 (5 bases). The V end lost 6 bases, the J end lost 7 bases, and 13 bases lay between the germline ends. The CDR3 length is 13 residues. Germline CDR1 SQVTM, CDR2 ANQGSEA. The CDR3 DNA sequence: TGCAGCGTGGCATCGGGACCGAATTCACCCCTCCACTTT. Protein sequence: CSVASGPNSPLHF.

This clonotype was seen a handful of times. This chain uses TRBV29-1 with TRBJ2-6, with D unresolved. The V end lost 3 bases, the J end lost 2 bases, and 11 bases lay between the germline ends. CDR1 is SQVTM and CDR2 is ANQGSEA in the germline V gene. The CDR3 consists of 15 residues. The CDR3 reads CSVEELGTGANVLTF. DNA of the CDR3: TGCAGCGTTGAGGAACTGGGGACTGGGGCCAACGTCCTGACTTTC.

This clonotype was seen ten or more times. The rearrangement links TRBV5-1 to TRBJ2-3; 7 bases fit TRBD2. The germline CDR1 and CDR2 sequences are SGHRS and YFSETQ. This CDR3 is built from 15 residues. The trim removed 4 bases at V and 3 bases at J, leaving 8 bases unmatched. The CDR3 DNA is TGCGCCAGCAGCCTGACTAGCATCGGGACAGATACGCAGTATTTT. The encoded protein is CASSLTSIGTDTQYF.

The rearrangement joins TRBV20-1 to TRBJ2-5; 13 bases agree with TRBD2. The length of the CDR3 is 14 residues. V lost 5 bases to trimming and J lost 6 bases; unmatched junction nucleotides: 6. Germline V gene lookup returns CDR1 DFQATT and CDR2 SNEGSKA (reference sequence). This chain's CDR3 is CSAARTSGSKTQYF. CDR3 nucleotides: TGCAGTGCTGCCAGGACTAGCGGGAGTAAGACCCAGTACTTC.

This chain links TRBV5-1 with TRBJ2-1; TRBD2 agrees at 9 bases. The CDR3 loop spans 16 amino acids. CDR1 SGHRS and CDR2 YFSETQ come from the germline V gene. After removal of 2 bases from V and 9 bases from J, the junction contained 12 bases not matched to a gene. In nucleotides, the CDR3 is TGCGCCAGCAGCTTATCCTGGACTAGCGAGAGTATTGAGCAGTTCTTC. Translating it yields CASSLSWTSESIEQFF.

This clonotype was seen repeatedly, ten times or more. The chain combines TRBV4-1 with TRBJ2-1; 10 nucleotides agree with TRBD2. Germline-derived CDR1 and CDR2 are MGHRA and YSYEKL. Unmatched junction bases numbered 8, after V lost 0 bases and J lost 6 bases. CDR3 size: 17 residues. CDR3 in amino acids: CASSQEERLAGANEQFF. In nucleotides, the CDR3 is TGCGCCAGCAGCCAAGAAGAAAGGCTAGCGGGAGCCAATGAGCAGTTCTTC.

There are a few counts of this clonotype. J is TRBJ2-4 and V is TRBV11-2; TRBD2 is a possible D gene (6 bases). In germline, CDR1 is SGHAT, CDR2 FQNNGV. The CDR3 spans 13 residues. The V end was cut by 2 bases, the J end by 7 bases, with 9 bases between. CDR3 bases: TGTGCCAGCAGCTTACAGGAGGGGAACATTCAGTACTTC. Translation gives CASSLQEGNIQYF.

This clonotype was seen a few times. The genes are TRBV10-2 and TRBJ2-5; D is uncertain. The germline gives CDR1 WSHSY, CDR2 SAAADI. The V and J ends lost 3 bases and 4 bases respectively, with 6 bases between them. The CDR3 consists of 12 residues. CDR3 sequence reads: CASSELLETQYF. The DNA of the CDR3 is TGCGCCAGCAGTGAACTTCTAGAGACCCAGTACTTC.

The table lists this clonotype with a count of one. A much larger clone lies one base from this, so it may be a read error. This rearrangement joins TRBV18 to TRBJ2-1; 8 nucleotides align to TRBD1. CDR3 length equals 15 residues. CDR1 and CDR2 (germline): KGHSH, LQKENI. The CDR3 bases are TGTGCCGGCTCACACCCCGGGACAGGTGGCAATGAGCAGTTCTTC. This gives the protein CAGSHPGTGGNEQFF.

The rearrangement uses TRBV10-3 and TRBJ1-2, with 11 positions matching TRBD1. The CDR3 has 14 residues. After removal of 6 bases from V and 8 bases from J, the junction contained 8 bases not matched to a gene. Germline V CDR1 and CDR2: ENHRY, SYGVKD. The CDR3 DNA reads TGTGCCATCAGGGACAGGGGGCGCTTGGAAGGCTACACCTTC. This codes for CAIRDRGRLEGYTF.

The V gene is TRBV20-1, the J gene TRBJ2-1, with 9 bases that match TRBD2. Per germline, CDR1 DFQATT and CDR2 SNEGSKA (reference sequence). The CDR3 has 15 residues. Trimming removed 3 bases from V and 1 base from J; junction bases left unmatched: 4. The CDR3 sequence is CSASPLAGSYNEQFF. The CDR3 DNA sequence: TGCAGTGCTAGCCCCCTAGCGGGATCCTACAATGAGCAGTTCTTC.

The chain joins TRBV7-8 to TRBJ2-2; 7 bases align to TRBD2. With V trimmed by 6 bases and J by 7 bases, 23 bases remained unmatched. Germline values: CDR1 SGHVS, CDR2 FQNEAQ. This CDR3 comprises 19 residues. For the CDR3, the DNA is TGTGCCAGCAGGTGGGGCCAGGCTAGCGGAAACCCTTACGGCGGGGAGCTGTTTTTT. Protein product: CASRWGQASGNPYGGELFF. The full variable domain, in which reference TRBV7-8 and TRBJ2-2 provide the parts outside the CDR3, is GAGVSQSPRYKVAKRGQDVALRCDPISGHVSLFWYQQALGQGPEFLTYFQNEAQLDKSGLPSDRFFAERPEGSVSTLKIQRTQQEDSAVYLCASRWGQASGNPYGGELFFGEGSRLTVL.

This clonotype was recorded at least ten times. The gene calls are TRBV20-1 and TRBJ1-6; D remains ambiguous. The V end was cut by 5 bases, the J end by 10 bases, with 15 bases between. The CDR3 has 13 residues. Germline CDR1 reads DFQATT; CDR2 reads SNEGSKA (reference sequence). CDR3 amino acids: CSAPPEGESPLHF. The CDR3 nucleotides read TGCAGTGCTCCCCCCGAGGGAGAGTCACCCCTCCACTTT.

A few counts support this clonotype. V usage is TRBV29-1 and J usage is TRBJ1-5; tentative D call: TRBD1 (5 bases). V was cut by 1 base and J by 4 bases, with 8 bases left in between. CDR3 length equals 13 residues. Germline V lookup: CDR1 SQVTM, CDR2 ANQGSEA. Written as DNA, the CDR3 is TGCAGCGTTGAAGTAGACAGAAATCAGCCCCAGCATTTT. Its translation is CSVEVDRNQPQHF.

Many counts were recorded for this clonotype. This chain links TRBV29-1 with TRBJ2-7; D is perhaps TRBD2 (5 bases). CDR3 length: 13 amino acids. Trimming removed 5 bases from V and 4 bases from J, with 15 bases in between. Germline V gene lookup returns CDR1 SQVTM and CDR2 ANQGSEA. The CDR3 nucleotides read TGCAGCGTTTCGAGGGTCCTCTCTTACGAGCAGTACTTC. Protein product: CSVSRVLSYEQYF.

V and J are TRBV7-9 and TRBJ2-3; 9 bases line up with TRBD2. Germline V gives CDR1 SEHNR, CDR2 FQNEAQ (reference sequence). V was clipped by 3 bases and J by 1 base; unmatched bases: 8. CDR3 size: 17 residues. This CDR3 reads CASSLGISGSRTDTQYF. The CDR3, as DNA: TGTGCCAGCAGCTTGGGGATTAGCGGGAGCCGCACAGATACGCAGTATTTT.